These 3 T cell receptor beta chains were sequenced from one sample in a study of T cell responses to AZD1222 COVID-19 vaccine. Libraries were prepared by immunoSEQ multiplex PCR; TCRdb keeps only in-frame clonotypes and omits some of them. There are about 120,000 clones in the sample; approximately 83% occur only once, and 1.6% lies in the top ten. The sample here was peripheral blood, taken on day 0 of AZD1222 vaccination. These receptors all stem from an adult in good health.

This rearrangement joins TRBV10-2 to TRBJ2-7, with D unresolved. With 2 bases removed from V and 4 bases from J, the gap between germline ends came to 6 bases. The CDR3 spans 12 residues. CDR1 is WSHSY, CDR2 SAAADI, per germline. The CDR3 reads CASSEGPYEQYF. DNA of the CDR3: TGCGCCAGCAGTGAGGGACCTTACGAGCAGTACTTC.

This chain links TRBV11-2 with TRBJ2-3, with 8 bases identical to TRBD2. V was clipped by 6 bases and J by 0 bases; unmatched bases: 5. Germline V gene lookup returns CDR1 SGHAT and CDR2 FQNNGV. This CDR3 contains 15 residues. CDR3 sequence (DNA): TGTGCCAGCAGACGAACTAGCGGTAGCACAGATACGCAGTATTTT. It is translated as CASRRTSGSTDTQYF. Complete variable domain (other parts from reference TRBV11-2 and TRBJ2-3): EAGVAQSPRYKIIEKRQSVAFWCNPISGHATLYWYQQILGQGPKLLIQFQNNGVVDDSQLPKDRFSAERLKGVDSTLKIQPAKLEDSAVYLCASRRTSGSTDTQYFGPGTRLTVL.

The V gene is TRBV27, the J gene TRBJ2-7; a possible D gene is TRBD2 (6 bases). Germline V gene data show CDR1 as MNHEY and CDR2 as SMNVEV (reference sequence). V was pared by 4 bases and J by 3 bases, with 25 bases between. CDR3 size: 18 residues. This CDR3 reads CASSYQTDYRRGLYEQYF. CDR3 coding DNA: TGTGCCAGCAGTTACCAGACGGACTATAGGCGGGGCCTCTACGAGCAGTACTTC.